The 25 T cell receptor beta chains given below trace back to one sample, sequenced in a study of T cells after yellow fever vaccination. TCRdb itself ran the 5' RACE reads through MiXCR, one entry per CDR3 protein. In the table there are some 320,000 distinct CDR3 sequences, over 4% of which are singletons. Sequenced here: PBMCs, sampled 5 days after the yellow fever booster vaccination. These receptors were taken from a man aged 18-30 years who received the YFV17D yellow fever vaccine.

The chain couples TRBV19 to TRBJ2-5; D might be TRBD1 (6 bases). The germline gives CDR1 LNHDA, CDR2 SQIVND (reference sequence). V was cut by 4 bases and J by 2 bases, with 14 bases left in between. CDR3 size: 15 residues. DNA of the CDR3: TGTGCCAGTAGTAAAGTGGACAGCTCGCAAGAGACCCAGTACTTC. Translation: CASSKVDSSQETQYF.

There are many counts of this clonotype. The chain employs TRBV5-1 and TRBJ2-2, with D unresolved. Trimming left V 2 bases short and J 0 bases short, with 8 bases between. Germline CDR1 reads SGHRS; CDR2 reads YFSETQ. The CDR3 has 15 amino acids. DNA of the CDR3: TGCGCCAGCAGCTTCCAGACCGCGAACACCGGGGAGCTGTTTTTT. Amino acid sequence: CASSFQTANTGELFF.

This sequence joins TRBV5-1 and TRBJ1-2; TRBD1 matches at 7 bases. Germline CDR1 SGHRS, CDR2 YFSETQ. Trimming took 2 bases from V and 0 from J; bases not matched to a gene: 7. The CDR3 loop spans 16 amino acids. CDR3: CASSFFTGTANYGYTF. The DNA for the CDR3 is TGCGCCAGCAGCTTCTTTACCGGGACAGCTAACTATGGCTACACCTTC. Full variable domain (missing parts from reference TRBV5-1 and TRBJ1-2): KAGVTQTPRYLIKTRGQQVTLSCSPISGHRSVSWYQQTPGQGLQFLFEYFSETQRNKGNFPGRFSGRQFSNSRSEMNVSTLELGDSALYLCASSFFTGTANYGYTFGSGTRLTVV.

The table lists this clonotype with a few counts. The chain links TRBV4-3 to TRBJ2-1, with D tentatively TRBD2 (5 bases). V was cut by 4 bases and J by 0 bases, with 13 bases left in between. The CDR3 is made up of 16 amino acids. In germline, CDR1 is LGHNA, CDR2 YSLEER. The CDR3 reads CASSLDYYSSYNEQFF. CDR3 DNA: TGCGCCAGCAGCCTCGACTATTACAGCTCCTACAATGAGCAGTTCTTC.

This clonotype has at least ten counts. J is TRBJ2-2 and V is TRBV29-1; D ambiguous. CDR3 length equals 13 residues. Trimming left V 3 bases short and J 0 bases short, with 5 bases between. Germline lookup yields CDR1 SQVTM and CDR2 ANQGSEA. CDR3: CSVDFPNTGELFF. CDR3 bases: TGCAGCGTTGATTTTCCGAACACCGGGGAGCTGTTTTTT.

The chain links TRBV6-5 to TRBJ1-1; TRBD1 is a possible D gene (5 bases). Germline CDR1 is MNHEY and CDR2 is SVGAGI. This CDR3 contains 17 residues. With 0 bases removed from V and 4 bases from J, the gap between germline ends came to 18 bases. For the CDR3, the DNA is TGTGCCAGCAGTTACTCTTCCTTTGAGGGGTCGGGCACTGAAGCTTTCTTT. Translating it yields CASSYSSFEGSGTEAFF.

The chain uses TRBV20-1 and TRBJ2-2, with D possibly matching TRBD2 (6 bases). Per the germline V gene, CDR1 is DFQATT and CDR2 is SNEGSKA (reference sequence). This CDR3 spans 16 amino acids. V was trimmed by 0 bases and J by 2 bases, leaving 13 bases between them. The CDR3 bases are TGCAGTGCTAGAGATCCTCTCGGGAGAAACACCGGGGAGCTGTTTTTT. This encodes CSARDPLGRNTGELFF.

This clonotype occurred a few times. The rearrangement uses TRBV2 and TRBJ2-1, with D tentatively TRBD1 or TRBD2 (5 bases each). V gave up 3 bases and J gave up 4 bases, with 16 bases separating them. Germline CDR1 and CDR2: SNHLY and FYNNEI. The CDR3 has 16 amino acids. The CDR3 DNA reads TGTGCCAGCAGTGACCCTAGCCTGAGGGGATACAATGAGCAGTTCTTC. Encoded protein: CASSDPSLRGYNEQFF.

V usage is TRBV29-1 and J usage is TRBJ2-7; possibly TRBD1 or TRBD2 for D (5 bases each). V was shortened by 5 bases and J by 2 bases, with 7 bases between the two germline ends. The CDR3 spans 11 residues. Germline V CDR1 and CDR2: SQVTM, ANQGSEA. The CDR3 coding sequence is TGCAGCGTTTGGGACGCCTACGAGCAGTACTTC. Amino acids: CSVWDAYEQYF.

V gene TRBV12-3 or TRBV12-4 combines with J gene TRBJ1-2; tentatively, D is TRBD1 (6 bases). CDR3 length: 14 residues. Trimming removed 5 bases at V and 5 bases at J, with 15 bases between. The CDR3 here is CASSRATGDYGYTF. The CDR3 bases are TGTGCCAGCAGTCGAGCGACAGGTGATTATGGCTACACCTTC.

This clonotype was observed a few times. The chain has TRBV4-3 and TRBJ1-4, with D unresolved. V shed 4 bases and J shed 6 bases, with 15 bases lying between them. The V gene's germline CDR1 is LGHNA and CDR2 YSLEER. This CDR3 has 15 amino acids. Written as DNA, the CDR3 is TGCGCCAGCAGCCGGGTAGGGCTTGGGGATGAAAAACTGTTTTTT. It translates to CASSRVGLGDEKLFF.

In its sample, this clonotype was seen many times. V gene TRBV7-9 combines with J gene TRBJ2-7; no reliable D call. The CDR3 covers 13 residues. Trimming took 1 base from V and 3 from J, leaving 7 bases between them. Germline loops: CDR1 SEHNR, CDR2 FQNEAQ (reference sequence). The CDR3 sequence is CASSLGHSYEQYV. The CDR3 DNA reads TGTGCCAGCAGCTTAGGGCACAGCTACGAGCAGTACGTC.

This clonotype has just a few counts. The CDR3 sequence: CASSPGQGSKQYF. The CDR3 DNA is TGTGCCAGCAGCCCTGGACAGGGGAGTAAGCAGTACTTC. The genes are TRBV7-3 and TRBJ2-7; 9 bases fit TRBD1. Germline V lookup: CDR1 SGHTA, CDR2 FQGTGA. This CDR3 has 13 amino acids. Germline trimming cut 5 bases from V and 8 bases from J; bases unmatched to any gene: 7.

This clonotype has more than one count but fewer than ten. The chain's CDR3 is CASLLEGTDTQYF. CDR3 nucleotide sequence: TGCGCCAGTTTATTGGAGGGCACAGATACGCAGTATTTT. The chain uses TRBV5-1 and TRBJ2-3, with D possibly matching TRBD2 (5 bases). This CDR3 comprises 13 residues. Germline CDR1 is SGHRS and CDR2 is YFSETQ. The V end lost 8 bases, the J end lost 1 base, and 11 bases lay between the germline ends.

This clonotype was detected ten times or more. This chain links TRBV3-1 with TRBJ2-1; D possibly matches TRBD1 or TRBD2 (5 bases each). V shed 1 base and J shed 6 bases, with 7 bases lying between them. Looked up from germline, CDR1 is LGHDT and CDR2 is YNNKEL (reference sequence). This CDR3 contains 13 residues. CDR3 DNA: TGTGCCAGCAGCCAAGGGGACCTCAATGAGCAGTTCTTC. It specifies CASSQGDLNEQFF.

The gene calls are TRBV11-3 and TRBJ1-6; D remains ambiguous. Germline CDR1 is SGHNT and CDR2 is YENEEA. The CDR3 has 13 amino acids. V was shortened by 0 bases and J by 13 bases, with 10 bases between the two germline ends. CDR3: CASSLDRSGPLHF. In nucleotides, the CDR3 is TGTGCCAGCAGCTTAGACAGATCGGGTCCCCTCCACTTT. Combining the CDR3 with reference TRBV11-3 and TRBJ1-6 gives the whole variable domain EAGVVQSPRYKIIEKKQPVAFWCNPISGHNTLYWYLQNLGQGPELLIRYENEEAVDDSQLPKDRFSAERLKGVDSTLKIQPAELGDSAVYLCASSLDRSGPLHFGNGTRLTVT.

This clonotype was observed many times. In DNA form, the CDR3 reads TGCGCCAGCAGTGAAACGGGGGGAAGCACAGATACGCAGTATTTT. Protein: CASSETGGSTDTQYF. This chain links TRBV10-1 with TRBJ2-3, with TRBD2 identical over 7 bases. Germline V gives CDR1 WNHNN, CDR2 SYGVQD (reference sequence). J lost 0 bases, V lost 3 bases, and 3 bases had no gene match. This CDR3 is 15 amino acids long.

V usage is TRBV7-9 and J usage is TRBJ2-3; a weak D match, TRBD1 (5 bases). The CDR3 is 12 residues long. V was clipped by 6 bases and J by 13 bases, with 17 bases between them. The V gene's germline CDR1 is SEHNR and CDR2 FQNEAQ (reference sequence). The CDR3 here is CASRIPGPVEYF. The CDR3, as DNA: TGTGCCAGCAGGATTCCAGGGCCTGTCGAGTATTTT.

This sequence joins TRBV14 and TRBJ2-7; D is unclear. The CDR3 covers 13 residues. Trimming took 2 bases from V and 2 from J, leaving 7 bases between them. The germline V gene has CDR1 SGHDN and CDR2 FVKESK. In DNA, the CDR3 is TGTGCCAGCAGCCAATCGGTAACCTACGAGCAGTACTTC. Translating gives CASSQSVTYEQYF.

This clonotype appeared many times. The chain couples TRBV7-9 to TRBJ1-4; D ambiguous. The germline gives CDR1 SEHNR, CDR2 FQNEAQ (reference sequence). This CDR3 has 15 amino acids. Trimming took off 5 bases at V and 0 bases at J, with 10 bases between the two ends. The CDR3 sequence is CASSQRGATNEKLFF. The CDR3 coding sequence is TGTGCCAGCAGCCAGCGGGGAGCAACTAATGAAAAACTGTTTTTT. Variable domain in full (rest from reference TRBV7-9 and TRBJ1-4): DTGVSQNPRHKITKRGQNVTFRCDPISEHNRLYWYRQTLGQGPEFLTYFQNEAQLEKSRLLSDRFSAERPKGSFSTLEIQRTEQGDSAMYLCASSQRGATNEKLFFGSGTQLSVL.

This rearrangement joins TRBV5-5 to TRBJ1-2; 8 bases map to TRBD1. The J segment lost 4 bases and the V segment lost 0 bases, leaving 8 bases of the junction unmatched. The CDR3 runs 16 residues. Germline V gene sequence: CDR1 SGHKS, CDR2 YYEKEE (reference sequence). The CDR3 sequence is CASSLGDRWGPYGYTF. As DNA, the CDR3 is TGTGCCAGCAGCTTGGGGGACAGGTGGGGGCCCTATGGCTACACCTTC.

At least ten counts were recorded for this clonotype. The chain is built from TRBV4-1 and TRBJ2-5, with D perhaps matching TRBD1 or TRBD2 (6 bases each). Trimming left V 5 bases short and J 4 bases short, with 26 bases between. This CDR3 region has 18 residues. Germline assignment: CDR1 MGHRA and CDR2 YSYEKL. CDR3 sequence (DNA): TGCGCCAGCAGCGCATTAGGACTAAGGGGCAGGGGACGAGAGACCCAGTACTTC. This gives the protein CASSALGLRGRGRETQYF.

This clonotype was seen at least ten times. The chain uses TRBV5-1 and TRBJ2-3; D possibly corresponds to TRBD1 (6 bases). This CDR3 is 15 amino acids long. Germline V gives CDR1 SGHRS, CDR2 YFSETQ. V was cut by 2 bases and J by 0 bases, with 10 bases left in between. The CDR3 loop is CASSFDRPSTDTQYF. The DNA of the CDR3 is TGCGCCAGCAGCTTCGACAGGCCCAGCACAGATACGCAGTATTTT.

This sequence joins TRBV20-1 and TRBJ1-5; D possibly corresponds to TRBD1 (5 bases). Germline assignment: CDR1 DFQATT and CDR2 SNEGSKA (reference sequence). Trimming shortened V by 3 bases and J by 2 bases, and 8 bases separated the two germline ends. This CDR3 has 13 residues. This CDR3 reads CSASMGGNQPQHF. CDR3 bases: TGCAGTGCTAGTATGGGGGGCAATCAGCCCCAGCATTTT.

The table lists this clonotype with many counts. This chain uses TRBV7-8 with TRBJ1-2; the D is unclear. Germline lookup yields CDR1 SGHVS and CDR2 FQNEAQ. Deletions cut 0 bases from V and 6 bases from J, with 8 bases between. This CDR3 comprises 13 residues. CDR3 loop: CASSLAPVNGYTF. The CDR3 DNA follows: TGTGCCAGCAGCTTAGCGCCCGTAAATGGCTACACCTTC.